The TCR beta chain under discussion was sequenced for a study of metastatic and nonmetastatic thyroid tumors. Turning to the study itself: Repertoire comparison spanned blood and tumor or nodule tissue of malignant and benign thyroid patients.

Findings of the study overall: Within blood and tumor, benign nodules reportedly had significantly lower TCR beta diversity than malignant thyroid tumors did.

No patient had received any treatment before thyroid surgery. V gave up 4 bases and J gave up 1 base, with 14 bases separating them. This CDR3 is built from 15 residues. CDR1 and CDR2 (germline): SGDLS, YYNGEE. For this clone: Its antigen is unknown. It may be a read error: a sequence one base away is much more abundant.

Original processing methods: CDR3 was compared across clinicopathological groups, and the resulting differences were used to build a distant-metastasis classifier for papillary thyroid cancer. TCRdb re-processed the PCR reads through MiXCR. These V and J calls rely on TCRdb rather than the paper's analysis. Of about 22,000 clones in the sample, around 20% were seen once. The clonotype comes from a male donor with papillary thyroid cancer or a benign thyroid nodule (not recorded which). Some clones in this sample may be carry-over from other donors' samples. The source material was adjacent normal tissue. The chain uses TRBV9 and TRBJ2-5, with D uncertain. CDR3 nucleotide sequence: TGTGCCAGCAGCTCAACCGCCACCGCCCAAGAGACCCAGTACTTC. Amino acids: CASSSTATAQETQYF.